This TCR beta chain originates from a study of monozygotic twins with inflammatory bowel disease. Notes on the study in general: Healthy co-twins had higher TCRbeta inverse Simpson diversity than their IBD twins.

With respect to this clonotype: The antigen is unknown.

Whole blood served as the source of total RNA, and no T cell sorting took place. TCRdb re-called the 5' RACE reads, yielding one record per CDR3 amino acid sequence without DNA. The sample's table shows some 150,000 distinct CDR3 sequences. Material: blood. The receptor comes from a human donor with ulcerative colitis or Crohn's disease, or a healthy co-twin of an affected twin (not recorded which).

CDR3 residues: CSARAGGLYNLPLHF. This rearrangement joins TRBV20-1 to TRBJ1-6. This CDR3 comprises 15 residues. Germline CDR1 reads DFQATT; CDR2 reads SNEGSKA (reference sequence).